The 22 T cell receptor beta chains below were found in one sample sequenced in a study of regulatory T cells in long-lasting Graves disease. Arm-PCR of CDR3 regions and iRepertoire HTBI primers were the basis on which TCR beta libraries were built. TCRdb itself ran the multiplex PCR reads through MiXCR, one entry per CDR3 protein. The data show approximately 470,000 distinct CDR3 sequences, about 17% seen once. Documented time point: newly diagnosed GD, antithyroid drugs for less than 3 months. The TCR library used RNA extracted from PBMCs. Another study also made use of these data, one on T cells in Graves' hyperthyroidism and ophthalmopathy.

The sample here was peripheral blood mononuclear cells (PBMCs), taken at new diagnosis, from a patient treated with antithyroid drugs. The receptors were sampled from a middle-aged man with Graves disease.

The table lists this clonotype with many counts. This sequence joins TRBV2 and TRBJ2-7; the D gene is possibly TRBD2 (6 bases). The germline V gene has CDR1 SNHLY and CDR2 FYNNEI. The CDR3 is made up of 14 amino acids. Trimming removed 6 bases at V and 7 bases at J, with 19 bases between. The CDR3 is CASSVGTFGGEQYF. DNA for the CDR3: TGTGCCAGCAGCGTGGGGACCTTTGGGGGGGAGCAGTACTTC.

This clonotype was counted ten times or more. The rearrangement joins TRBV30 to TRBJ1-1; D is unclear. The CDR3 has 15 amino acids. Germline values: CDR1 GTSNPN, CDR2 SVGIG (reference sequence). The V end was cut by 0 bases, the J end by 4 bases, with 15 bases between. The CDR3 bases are TGTGCCTGGAGTGTAACTACGGGTCGGGGCACTGAAGCTTTCTTT. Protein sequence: CAWSVTTGRGTEAFF.

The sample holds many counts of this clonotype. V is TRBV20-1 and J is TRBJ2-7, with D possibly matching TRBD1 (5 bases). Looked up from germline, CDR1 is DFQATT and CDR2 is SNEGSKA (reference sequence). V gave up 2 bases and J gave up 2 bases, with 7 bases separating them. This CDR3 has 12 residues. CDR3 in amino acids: CSARWGPYEQYF. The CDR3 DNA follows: TGCAGTGCTAGATGGGGCCCCTACGAGCAGTACTTC.

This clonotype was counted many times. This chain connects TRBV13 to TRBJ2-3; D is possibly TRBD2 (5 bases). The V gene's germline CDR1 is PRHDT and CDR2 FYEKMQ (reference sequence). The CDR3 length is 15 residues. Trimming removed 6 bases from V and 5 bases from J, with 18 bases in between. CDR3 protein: CASRLSGASRDTQYF. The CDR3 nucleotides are TGTGCCAGCAGACTGAGCGGAGCCTCACGAGATACGCAGTATTTT.

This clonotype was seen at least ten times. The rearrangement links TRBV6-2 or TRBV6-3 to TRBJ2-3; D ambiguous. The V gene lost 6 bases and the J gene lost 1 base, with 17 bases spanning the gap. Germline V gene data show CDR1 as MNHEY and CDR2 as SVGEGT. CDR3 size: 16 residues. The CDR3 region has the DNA TGTGCCAGCAGCCCCGTAAGGGCGAGTCGCACAGATACGCAGTATTTT. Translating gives CASSPVRASRTDTQYF.

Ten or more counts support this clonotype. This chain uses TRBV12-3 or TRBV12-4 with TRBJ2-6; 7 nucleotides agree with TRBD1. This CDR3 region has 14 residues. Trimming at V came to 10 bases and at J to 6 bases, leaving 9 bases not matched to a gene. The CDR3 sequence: CANLEGAEANVLTF. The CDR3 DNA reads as TGTGCCAACCTTGAGGGGGCTGAGGCCAACGTCCTGACTTTC.

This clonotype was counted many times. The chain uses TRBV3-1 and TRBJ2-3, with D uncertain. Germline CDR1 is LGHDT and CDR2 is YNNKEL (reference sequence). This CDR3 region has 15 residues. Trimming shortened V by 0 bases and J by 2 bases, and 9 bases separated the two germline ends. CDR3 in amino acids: CASSQDPRPTDTQYF. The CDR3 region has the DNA TGTGCCAGCAGCCAAGATCCGCGGCCCACAGATACGCAGTATTTT.

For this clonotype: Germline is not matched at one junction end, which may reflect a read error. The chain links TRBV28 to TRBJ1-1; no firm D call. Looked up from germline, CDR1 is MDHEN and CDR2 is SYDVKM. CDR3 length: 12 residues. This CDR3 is CASSPGYTETFF. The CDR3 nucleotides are TGTGCCAGCAGCCCGGGTTACACTGAAACTTTCTTT.

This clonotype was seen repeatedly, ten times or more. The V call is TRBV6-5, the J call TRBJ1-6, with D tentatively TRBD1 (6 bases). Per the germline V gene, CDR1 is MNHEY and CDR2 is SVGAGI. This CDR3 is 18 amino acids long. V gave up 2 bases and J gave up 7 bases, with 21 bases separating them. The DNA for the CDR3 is TGTGCCAGCAGTTACCAAAAACTTACAGGGTACTCGAATTCACCCCTCCACTTT. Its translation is CASSYQKLTGYSNSPLHF.

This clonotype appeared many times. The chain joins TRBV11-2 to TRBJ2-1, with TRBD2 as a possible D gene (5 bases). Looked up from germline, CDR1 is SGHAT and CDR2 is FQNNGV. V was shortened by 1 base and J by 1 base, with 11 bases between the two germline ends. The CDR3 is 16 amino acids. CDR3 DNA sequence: TGTGCCAGCAGCTTAGTTCGTGGGAGTTCCTACAATGAGCAGTTCTTC. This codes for CASSLVRGSSYNEQFF.

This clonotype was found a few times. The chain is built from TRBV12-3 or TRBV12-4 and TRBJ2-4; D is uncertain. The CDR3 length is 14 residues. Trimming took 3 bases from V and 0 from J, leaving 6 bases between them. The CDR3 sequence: CASSFGTAKNIQYF. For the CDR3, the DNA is TGTGCCAGCAGTTTCGGCACAGCCAAAAACATTCAGTACTTC.

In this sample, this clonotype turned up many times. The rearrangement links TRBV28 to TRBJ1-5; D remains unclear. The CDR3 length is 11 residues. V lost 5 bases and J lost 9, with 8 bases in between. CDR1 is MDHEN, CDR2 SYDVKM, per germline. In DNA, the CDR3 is TGTGCCAGCAGTCCTCCCTCGCCCCAGCATTTT. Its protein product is CASSPPSPQHF.

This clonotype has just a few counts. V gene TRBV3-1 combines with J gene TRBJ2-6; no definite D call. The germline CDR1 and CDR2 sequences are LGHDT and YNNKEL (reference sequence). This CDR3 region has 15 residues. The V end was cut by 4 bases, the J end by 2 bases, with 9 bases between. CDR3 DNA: TGTGCCAGCAGCCGAGAGTGGCCTGGGGCCAACGTCCTGACTTTC. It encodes CASSREWPGANVLTF.

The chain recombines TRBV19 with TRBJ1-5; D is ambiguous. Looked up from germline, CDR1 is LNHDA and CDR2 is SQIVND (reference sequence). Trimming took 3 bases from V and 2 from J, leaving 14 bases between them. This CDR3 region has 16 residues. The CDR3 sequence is CASSIILGQGNQPQHF. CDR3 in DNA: TGTGCCAGTAGTATTATTCTTGGGCAGGGCAATCAGCCCCAGCATTTT.

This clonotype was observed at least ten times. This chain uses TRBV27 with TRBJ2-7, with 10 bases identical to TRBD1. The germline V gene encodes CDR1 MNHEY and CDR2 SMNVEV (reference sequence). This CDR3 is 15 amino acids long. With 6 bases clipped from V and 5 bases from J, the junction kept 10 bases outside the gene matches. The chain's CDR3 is CASRPWDRGGHEQYF. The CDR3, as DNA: TGTGCCAGCAGGCCCTGGGACAGGGGCGGCCACGAGCAGTACTTC.

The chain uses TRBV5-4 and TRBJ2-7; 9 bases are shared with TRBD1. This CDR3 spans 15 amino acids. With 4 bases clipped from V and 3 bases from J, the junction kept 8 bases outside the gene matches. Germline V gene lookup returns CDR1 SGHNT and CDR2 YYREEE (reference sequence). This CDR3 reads CASSQGQGSLYEQYF. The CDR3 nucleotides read TGTGCCAGCAGCCAGGGACAGGGTTCCCTCTACGAGCAGTACTTC.

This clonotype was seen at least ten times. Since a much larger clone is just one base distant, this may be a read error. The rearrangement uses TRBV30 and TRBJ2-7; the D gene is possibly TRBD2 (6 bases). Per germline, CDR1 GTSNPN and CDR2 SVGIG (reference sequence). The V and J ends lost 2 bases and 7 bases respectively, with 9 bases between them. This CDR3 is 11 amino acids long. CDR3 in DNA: TGTGCCTGGAGTTTCGGGAGAGAGCAGTACTTC. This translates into CAWSFGREQYF. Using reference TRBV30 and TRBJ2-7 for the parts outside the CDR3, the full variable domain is SQTIHQWPATLVQPVGSPLSLECTVEGTSNPNLYWYRQAAGRGLQLLFYSVGIGQISSEVPQNLSASRPQDRQFILSSKKLLLSDSGFYLCAWSFGREQYFGPGTRLTVT.

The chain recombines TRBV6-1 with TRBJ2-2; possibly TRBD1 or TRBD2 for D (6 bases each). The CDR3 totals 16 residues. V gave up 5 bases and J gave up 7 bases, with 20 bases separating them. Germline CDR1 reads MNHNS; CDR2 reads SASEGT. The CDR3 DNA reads TGTGCCAGCAGTCCCCCTAGGGGGGCGAAGGGCGGGGAGCTGTTTTTT. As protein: CASSPPRGAKGGELFF.

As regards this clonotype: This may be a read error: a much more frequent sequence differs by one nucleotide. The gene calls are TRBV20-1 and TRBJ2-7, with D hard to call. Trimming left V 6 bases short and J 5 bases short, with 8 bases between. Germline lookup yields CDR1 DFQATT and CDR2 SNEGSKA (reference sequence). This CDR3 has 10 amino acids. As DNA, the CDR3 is TGCAGTGCATCCGCCGACGAGCAGTACTTC. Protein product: CSASADEQYF.

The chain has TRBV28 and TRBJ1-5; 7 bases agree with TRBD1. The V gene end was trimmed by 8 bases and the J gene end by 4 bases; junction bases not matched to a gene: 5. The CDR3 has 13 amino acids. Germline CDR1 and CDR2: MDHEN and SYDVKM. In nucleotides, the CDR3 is TGTGCCAGCCGACAGGGCAGTAATCAGCCCCAGCATTTT. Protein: CASRQGSNQPQHF.

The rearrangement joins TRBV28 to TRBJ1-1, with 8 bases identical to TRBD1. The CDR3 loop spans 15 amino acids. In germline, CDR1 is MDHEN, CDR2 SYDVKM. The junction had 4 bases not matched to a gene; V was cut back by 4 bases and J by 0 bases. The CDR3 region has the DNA TGTGCCAGCAGTTACACGGACAGGGTGAACACTGAAGCTTTCTTT. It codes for CASSYTDRVNTEAFF.

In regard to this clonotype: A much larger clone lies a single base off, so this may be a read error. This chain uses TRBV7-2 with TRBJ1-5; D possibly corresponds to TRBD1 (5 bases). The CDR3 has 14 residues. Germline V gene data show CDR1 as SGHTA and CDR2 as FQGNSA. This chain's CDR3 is CVSSLARGDQPQHF. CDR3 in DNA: TGTGTCAGCAGCTTAGCGCGGGGGGATCAGCCCCAGCATTTT.